A selection of T cell receptor beta chains follows, all from one sample in a study of early stage breast cancer tumors. Sequenced by immunoSEQ multiplex PCR; TCRdb stores in-frame clones only, minus some. The sample comprises 55,000 to 70,000 clones, 80% of which are singletons, and around 4.7% rests with the top ten. The specimen was blood. The receptors stem from a person aged 40-50 years with breast cancer. The CDR3 runs from the conserved cysteine through the conserved F or W. Each record gives: V gene, D gene, J gene, clone size, CDR3 DNA, CDR3 protein. A D gene is named only where the DNA matches it firmly. The size field is filled for only some rows; it gives once, few, many or a size class.

>TRBV7-3|TRBD2|TRBJ2-3|NA
TGTGCCAGCAGCTTAAGGACTAGCGGGAGAGGGGCAGATACGCAGTATTTT
CASSLRTSGRGADTQYF
>TRBV19|TRBD1|TRBJ1-2|NA
TGTGCCAGTAGTCTCCGGGACAGGGATAACTATGGCTACACCTTC
CASSLRDRDNYGYTF
>TRBV28|NA|TRBJ2-7|NA
TGTGCCACTACAAGGAGGGGGGCGACGTACGAGCAGTACTTC
CATTRRGATYEQYF
>TRBV29-1|NA|TRBJ1-2|NA
TGCAGCGTGCAACGGGGGGGCTATGGCTACACCTTC
CSVQRGGYGYTF
>TRBV30|NA|TRBJ1-2|NA
TGTGCCTGGAGTATCTACCCCGGTAACTATGGCTACACCTTC
CAWSIYPGNYGYTF
>TRBV6-4|TRBD2|TRBJ2-3|few
TGTGCCAGCAGTGAACTAGCGGGACACACAGATACGCAGTATTTT
CASSELAGHTDTQYF
>TRBV9|TRBD2|TRBJ2-1|NA
TGTGCCAGCAGCGCGACTAGCGGAAGTTACAATGAGCAGTTCTTC
CASSATSGSYNEQFF
>TRBV11-2|NA|TRBJ1-1|few
TGTGCCAGCAGCTCCTCTACAACTGAAGCTTTCTTT
CASSSSTTEAFF
>TRBV19|NA|TRBJ2-1|NA
TGTGCCAGTAGTATTAGGACTGGGACGTTCTTC
CASSIRTGTFF
>TRBV7-8|NA|TRBJ1-1|medium-sized
TGTGCCAGCAGCTTTTGGGGAGGTAGGACTGAAGCTTTCTTT
CASSFWGGRTEAFF
>TRBV29-1|TRBD1|TRBJ1-2|once
TGCAGCGTTGGAACGGGCTCCGGGACAGGGTCTAACTATGGCTACACCTTC
CSVGTGSGTGSNYGYTF
>TRBV5-1|NA|TRBJ2-2|NA
TGCGCCAGCAGCTTGTGGGCAGGAAGCACCGGGGAGCTGTTTTTT
CASSLWAGSTGELFF
>TRBV7-8|NA|TRBJ2-7|NA
TGTGCCAGCAGCTTACAGAGTAGCGGAGCCTACGAGCAGTACTTC
CASSLQSSGAYEQYF
>TRBV19|TRBD1|TRBJ1-5|NA
TGTGCCAGTAGTATAAGGGGGCAGGATCAGCCCCAGCATTTT
CASSIRGQDQPQHF
>TRBV7-3|TRBD1|TRBJ2-3|NA
TGTGCCAGCAGCTCTAACCGACAGGGGGGCACAGATACGCAGTATTTT
CASSSNRQGGTDTQYF
>TRBV27|NA|TRBJ2-1|NA
TGTGCCAGCAGTTTACGAGCGCTTGGGGGGAATGAGCAGTTCTTC
CASSLRALGGNEQFF
>TRBV11-1|NA|TRBJ1-1|NA
TGTGCCAGCAGCTTGGAGTACACCTCGAACACTGAAGCTTTCTTT
CASSLEYTSNTEAFF
>TRBV6-1|NA|TRBJ2-7|NA
TGTGCCAGCAGTGAAGCGGGCAGGGGTTATGACGAGCAGTACTTC
CASSEAGRGYDEQYF
>TRBV11-2|NA|TRBJ2-7|NA
TGTGCCAGCAGCTCCCCGGTATACGAGCAGTACTTC
CASSSPVYEQYF
>TRBV27|TRBD2|TRBJ2-1|NA
TGTGCCAGCAGTCCCCTTAGCGGGGGTTACAATGAGCAGTTCTTC
CASSPLSGGYNEQFF
>TRBV19|NA|TRBJ1-1|NA
TGTGCCAGTAGTATGGTTTATTGGAACACTGAAGCTTTCTTT
CASSMVYWNTEAFF
>TRBV7-9|TRBD1|TRBJ2-7|NA
TGTGCCAGCAGCCTGACAGGGTCTTCCTCTTACGAGCAGTACTTC
CASSLTGSSSYEQYF
>TRBV7-2|TRBD2|TRBJ2-7|NA
TGTGCCAGCAGCTTAGTAGGGACTAGGAACGAGCAGTACTTC
CASSLVGTRNEQYF
>TRBV7-9|TRBD1|TRBJ2-7|NA
TGTGCCAGCAGCTTATCAGGGGGCGCCTACAGCTCCTACGAGCAGTACTTC
CASSLSGGAYSSYEQYF
>TRBV18|NA|TRBJ1-1|NA
TGTGCCAGCTTTATTCGGACAGAGAACACTGAAGCTTTCTTT
CASFIRTENTEAFF
>TRBV7-9|NA|TRBJ2-2|NA
TGTGCCAGCAGCCCCCTGGGCGGGGAGCTGTTTTTT
CASSPLGGELFF
>TRBV7-9|TRBD2|TRBJ2-3|NA
TGTGCCAGCACCGGGACTAGCAGCACAGATACGCAGTATTTT
CASTGTSSTDTQYF
>TRBV14|NA|TRBJ1-4|NA
TGTGCCAGCAGCCCCCAGATAGGCGCAACTAATGAAAAACTGTTTTTT
CASSPQIGATNEKLFF
>TRBV2|NA|TRBJ2-5|NA
TGTGCCAGCACCACATGGGGCGGCCAAGAGACCCAGTACTTC
CASTTWGGQETQYF
>TRBV5-1|TRBD2|TRBJ2-7|NA
TGCGCCAGCAGAACCGGGACTACGGGCGAGCAGTACTTC
CASRTGTTGEQYF
>TRBV30|NA|TRBJ1-5|once
TGTGCCTGGAGTAACGGGGGGTGGGAGCCCCAGCATTTT
CAWSNGGWEPQHF
>TRBV6-5|TRBD2|TRBJ2-7|NA
TGTGCCAGCACTATTGGGACTAGCGGGGCCTACGAGCAGTACTTC
CASTIGTSGAYEQYF
>TRBV7-6|TRBD2|TRBJ2-5|NA
TGTGCCAGCAGCTTAGGGGTCGGGAGGGTAGGGCAAGAGACCCAGTACTTC
CASSLGVGRVGQETQYF
>TRBV5-1|NA|TRBJ2-5|NA
TGCGCCAGCAGCCCAGGACCCTTAGGGGAGACCCAGTACTTC
CASSPGPLGETQYF
>TRBV18|NA|TRBJ2-7|NA
TGTGCCAGCTCACCAGAGCTAGACAACTACGAGCAGTACTTC
CASSPELDNYEQYF
>TRBV27|TRBD2|TRBJ2-5|few
TGTGCCAGCATCGATCTAGCGGCGCAAGAGACCCAGTACTTC
CASIDLAAQETQYF
>TRBV11-2|TRBD1|TRBJ2-2|once
TGTGCCAGCAGCTTGGGACAGGGAATCACCGGGGAGCTGTTTTTT
CASSLGQGITGELFF
>TRBV18|NA|TRBJ2-5|NA
TGTGCCAGCTCCCTCACAGGGATGGGGGAGACCCAGTACTTC
CASSLTGMGETQYF
>TRBV6-6|NA|TRBJ1-1|few
TGTGCCAGCATTATCCTGACAGGCTCGAACACTGAAGCTTTCTTT
CASIILTGSNTEAFF
>TRBV28|TRBD1|TRBJ2-4|NA
TGTGCCAGCAGTTTATACGGGACAGGGGTGTACTTC
CASSLYGTGVYF
>TRBV6-6|TRBD1|TRBJ2-7|NA
TGTGCCAGCAATCGACAGGGAAACGAGCAGTACTTC
CASNRQGNEQYF
>TRBV30|NA|TRBJ2-2|NA
TGTGCCTGGGCACAGGGTGGTCCGCTGTTTTTT
CAWAQGGPLFF
>TRBV18|NA|TRBJ1-2|few
TGTGCCAGCTCACCATTGGAAAGGGAGTACTATGGCTACACCTTC
CASSPLEREYYGYTF
>TRBV7-9|TRBD2|TRBJ2-1|NA
TGTGCCAGCAGCTTGTTAGCGGGAAATGAGCAGTTCTTC
CASSLLAGNEQFF
>TRBV7-9|NA|TRBJ1-4|NA
TGTGCCAGCACCGATCGGGACGGGAATGAAAAACTGTTTTTT
CASTDRDGNEKLFF
>TRBV30|NA|TRBJ1-5|NA
TGTGCCTGGAGTGTATTCAGCAATCAGCCCCAGCATTTT
CAWSVFSNQPQHF
>TRBV28|TRBD1|TRBJ1-2|once
TGTGCCAGCGGGACAGGGGGCTCCTATGGCTACACCTTC
CASGTGGSYGYTF
>TRBV5-1|NA|TRBJ1-1|few
TGCGCCAGCAGCTTGGGTTTTGCTCGGGGCACTGAAGCTTTCTTT
CASSLGFARGTEAFF
>TRBV27|TRBD1|TRBJ2-7|NA
TGTGCCAGCAGCCTACAGGGGGCCGCTCCTACGAGGCAGTACTTC
CASSLQGAAPTRQYF
>TRBV5-1|NA|TRBJ1-1|NA
TGCGCCAGCAGGGGATCCGCGTCGGGCACTGAAGCTTTCTTT
CASRGSASGTEAFF
>TRBV28|NA|TRBJ2-7|NA
TGTGCCAGCAGCACCGGAAGGCGTGGGTGGGCCTACGAGCAGTACTTC
CASSTGRRGWAYEQYF
>TRBV29-1|NA|TRBJ2-7|once
TGCAGCGTTGAAATGGACCGGATACTCTACGAGCAGTACTTC
CSVEMDRILYEQYF
>TRBV6-5|NA|TRBJ1-3|once
TGTGCCAGCAGTTACTCTGGCAGGGAGGGAAACACCATATATTTT
CASSYSGREGNTIYF
>TRBV29-1|NA|TRBJ2-3|once
TGCAGCGGCCACACAGATACGCAGTATTTT
CSGHTDTQYF
>TRBV5-1|NA|TRBJ2-6|NA
TGCGCCAGCAGCTTGGGTGGTACTGGGGCCAACGTCCTGACTTTC
CASSLGGTGANVLTF
>TRBV30|TRBD2|TRBJ2-5|NA
TGTGCCTGGAGTCCCCCGGGGAGGGGTGAAGAGACCCAGTACTTC
CAWSPPGRGEETQYF
>TRBV28|NA|TRBJ2-5|NA
TGTGCCAGCAGTTTAAGTAGGACGGTTCAGTACTTC
CASSLSRTVQYF